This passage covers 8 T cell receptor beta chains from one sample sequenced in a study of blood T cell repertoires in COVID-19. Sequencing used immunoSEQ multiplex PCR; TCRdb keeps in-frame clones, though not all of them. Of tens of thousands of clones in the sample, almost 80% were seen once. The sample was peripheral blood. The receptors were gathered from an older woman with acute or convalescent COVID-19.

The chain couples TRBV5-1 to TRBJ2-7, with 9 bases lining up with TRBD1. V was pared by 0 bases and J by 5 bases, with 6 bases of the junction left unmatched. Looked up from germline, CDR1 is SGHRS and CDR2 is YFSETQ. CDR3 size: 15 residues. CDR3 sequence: CASSLGDRVGDEQYF. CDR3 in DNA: TGCGCCAGCAGCTTGGGGGACAGGGTGGGCGACGAGCAGTACTTC.

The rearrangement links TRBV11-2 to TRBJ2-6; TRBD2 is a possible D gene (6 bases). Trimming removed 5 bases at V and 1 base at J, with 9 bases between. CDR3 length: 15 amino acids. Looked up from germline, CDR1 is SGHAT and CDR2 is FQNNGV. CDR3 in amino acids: CASSRELSGANVLTF. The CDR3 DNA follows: TGTGCCAGCAGCCGGGAGCTTTCTGGGGCCAACGTCCTGACTTTC. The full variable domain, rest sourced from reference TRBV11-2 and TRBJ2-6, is EAGVAQSPRYKIIEKRQSVAFWCNPISGHATLYWYQQILGQGPKLLIQFQNNGVVDDSQLPKDRFSAERLKGVDSTLKIQPAKLEDSAVYLCASSRELSGANVLTFGAGSRLTVL.

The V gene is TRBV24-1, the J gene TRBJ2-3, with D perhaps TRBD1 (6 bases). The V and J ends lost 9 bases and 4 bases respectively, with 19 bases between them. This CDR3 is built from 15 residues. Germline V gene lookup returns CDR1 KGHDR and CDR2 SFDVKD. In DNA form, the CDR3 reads TGTGCCACCTCTCCGGGACAAAAAAGAGCAGATACGCAGTATTTT. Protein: CATSPGQKRADTQYF.

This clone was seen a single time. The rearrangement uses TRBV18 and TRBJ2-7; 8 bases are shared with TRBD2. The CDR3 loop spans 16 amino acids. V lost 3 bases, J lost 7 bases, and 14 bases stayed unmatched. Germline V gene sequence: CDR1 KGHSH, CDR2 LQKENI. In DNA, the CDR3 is TGTGCCAGCTCACCCCAGCCCGGGGGGGGCAACGGGGAGCAGTACTTC. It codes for CASSPQPGGGNGEQYF.

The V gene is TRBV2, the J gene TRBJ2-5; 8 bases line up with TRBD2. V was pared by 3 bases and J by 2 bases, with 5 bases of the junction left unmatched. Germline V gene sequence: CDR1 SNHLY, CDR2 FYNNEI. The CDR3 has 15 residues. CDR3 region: CASSESLAGQETQYF. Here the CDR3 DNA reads TGTGCCAGCAGTGAGTCTTTAGCGGGGCAAGAGACCCAGTACTTC.

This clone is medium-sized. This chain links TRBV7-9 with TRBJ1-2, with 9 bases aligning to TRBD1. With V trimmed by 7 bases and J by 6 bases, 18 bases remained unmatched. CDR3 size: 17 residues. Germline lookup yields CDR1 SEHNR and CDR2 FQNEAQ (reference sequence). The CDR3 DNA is TGTGCCAGCACCGAGCCGGGACAGGGAAAGGGGGATAATGGCTACACCTTC. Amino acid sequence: CASTEPGQGKGDNGYTF.

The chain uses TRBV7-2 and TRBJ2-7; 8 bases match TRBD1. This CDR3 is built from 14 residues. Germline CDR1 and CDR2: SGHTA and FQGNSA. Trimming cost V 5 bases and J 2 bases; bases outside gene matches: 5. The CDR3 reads CASSPDRGPYEQYF. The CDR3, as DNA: TGTGCCAGCAGCCCCGACAGGGGACCCTACGAGCAGTACTTC.

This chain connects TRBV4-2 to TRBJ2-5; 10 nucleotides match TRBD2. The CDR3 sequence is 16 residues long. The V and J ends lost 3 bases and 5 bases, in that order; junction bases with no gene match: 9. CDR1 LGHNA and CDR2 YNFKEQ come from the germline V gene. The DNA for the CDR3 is TGTGCCAGCAGCCAGAGCTTAGCGGGGGGCGGCGAGACCCAGTACTTC. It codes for CASSQSLAGGGETQYF.